What follows describes a single T cell receptor beta chain. Its target is unknown. V was shortened by 1 base and J by 3 bases, with 10 bases between the two germline ends. The CDR3 has 15 amino acids. From germline, CDR1 is SGHTA and CDR2 FQGNSA. These data come from a study of shared clonotypes between healthy human individuals. Background on the study: A couple of women and three men aged 18 to 49 made up the donors. Each donor's CD8 memory used one plate, CD8 naive two, each CD4 subset three. The study, taken as a whole, reports: Depth was large, yet rarefaction showed that sorted-subset sequencing was incomplete. The naive CD4 repertoires of a handful of donors were compared, and roughly 5.1% of clonotypes were shared.

Sequenced by immunoSEQ multiplex PCR; TCRdb stores in-frame clones only, minus some. The sample consists of around 700,000 clones, 74% of them appearing once. Sequenced sample: memory CD4+ T cells sorted from blood. The subset was: CD45RA-negative fraction. This clonotype was sampled from a woman aged 25-40 years in good health. The V gene is TRBV7-2, the J gene TRBJ1-5; D gene ambiguous. The CDR3 loop reads CASSLDQAANQPQHF. The CDR3, as DNA: TGTGCCAGCAGCTTAGATCAGGCAGCCAATCAGCCCCAGCATTTT.